One sample yielded the 27 T cell receptor beta chains listed below, sequenced in a study of kidney transplant recipient with SARS-CoV-2 infection. TCRdb reanalysed the reads using MiXCR and keeps one entry per CDR3 protein. The sample has 200,000 to 300,000 distinct CDR3 sequences; 25% to 30% are singletons. This material consisted of a blood sample, taken at baseline and on roughly day 120 from a kidney transplant recipient. These receptors were obtained from a male patient younger than 45 who had COVID-19 and was a kidney transplant recipient. Certain T cells may be donor cells from the graft.

With regard to this clonotype: A much larger clonotype is one base distant, so this may be a read error. It is likely a read error, because the conserved phenylalanine at the end of the CDR3 is missing. The rearrangement joins TRBV10-1 to TRBJ1-2; D gene ambiguous. With 5 bases removed from V and 4 bases from J, the gap between germline ends came to 23 bases. Germline CDR1 is WNHNN and CDR2 is SYGVQD (reference sequence). The CDR3 totals 17 residues. The CDR3 DNA reads TGCGCCAGCAGTCCGCCTGTAAGATCGCGAAAGACCTATGGCTACACCCTC. Translating it yields CASSPPVRSRKTYGYTL.

The chain employs TRBV3-1 and TRBJ2-1; D perhaps matches TRBD1 (6 bases). The length of the CDR3 is 15 residues. Germline V gives CDR1 LGHDT, CDR2 YNNKEL (reference sequence). V dropped 7 bases and J dropped 2 bases, with 15 bases sitting between them. Here the CDR3 DNA reads TGTGCCAGCACCACAGGGACCCCTGCCTACAATGAGCAGTTCTTC. Its protein product is CASTTGTPAYNEQFF.

With regard to this clonotype: The junction and the germline gene differ at one end; a read error may be behind it. The chain carries TRBV7-3 and TRBJ1-3; 7 bases align to TRBD1. Germline V gene data show CDR1 as SGHTA and CDR2 as FQGTGA. The CDR3 runs to 16 residues. CDR3 protein: CASSPEPGGLWKHHIF. The CDR3 nucleotides read TGTGCCAGCAGCCCCGAACCAGGGGGTCTCTGGAAACACCATATATTT.

Ten or more counts support this clonotype. The J gene is TRBJ1-2, the V gene TRBV7-9; D is unclear. CDR1 is SEHNR and CDR2 is FQNEAQ in the germline V gene (reference sequence). The CDR3 is 17 residues long. Between the trimmed V and J ends, which lost 5 bases and 4 bases, there was a span of 23 bases. The CDR3 region has the DNA TGTGCCAGCAGCGGGCGGGGATACCATGGAAAGACCTATGGCTACACCTTC. Amino acid sequence: CASSGRGYHGKTYGYTF.

This clonotype was counted ten times or more. V gene TRBV6-1 combines with J gene TRBJ2-7, with 10 bases fitting TRBD2. Trimming removed 3 bases from V and 2 bases from J; junction bases left unmatched: 10. From germline, CDR1 is MNHNS and CDR2 SASEGT. The CDR3 loop spans 17 amino acids. This chain's CDR3 is CASSEGRLAGVTYEQYF. The CDR3 nucleotides read TGTGCCAGCAGTGAGGGAAGGCTAGCGGGAGTGACCTACGAGCAGTACTTC.

This clonotype came up a few times. The rearrangement joins TRBV20-1 to TRBJ1-4; no reliable D call. Germline CDR1 and CDR2: DFQATT and SNEGSKA (reference sequence). With 7 bases removed from V and 3 bases from J, the gap between germline ends came to 12 bases. CDR3 length: 13 amino acids. The CDR3 sequence: CSGSARANEKLFF. CDR3 bases: TGCAGTGGATCCGCGCGGGCTAATGAAAAACTGTTTTTT.

This clonotype was counted only a few times. The gene calls are TRBV6-5 and TRBJ2-3, with D perhaps TRBD2 (5 bases). The V end lost 2 bases, the J end lost 4 bases, and 10 bases lay between the germline ends. CDR3 length: 14 amino acids. In germline, CDR1 is MNHEY, CDR2 SVGAGI. The CDR3 sequence is CASSYGSGADTQYF. As DNA, the CDR3 is TGTGCCAGCAGTTACGGGTCCGGGGCAGATACGCAGTATTTT.

This clonotype occurred once. This may arise from a read error, as a much more abundant clone is one base away. CDR3 sequence: CASGLRDRGSGYTF. The CDR3, as DNA: TGTGCCAGCGGTTTACGGGACAGGGGATCTGGCTACACCTTC. The J gene is TRBJ1-2, the V gene TRBV27; 10 nucleotides match TRBD1. This CDR3 has 14 residues. CDR1 and CDR2 (germline): MNHEY, SMNVEV (reference sequence).

The sample holds many counts of this clonotype. This rearrangement joins TRBV20-1 to TRBJ2-7; 9 nucleotides agree with TRBD1. V gave up 1 base and J gave up 5 bases; unmatched junction bases: 9. Germline CDR1 DFQATT, CDR2 SNEGSKA (reference sequence). The CDR3 contains 15 residues. The CDR3 region is CSARALNRGRDEQYF. The CDR3, as DNA: TGCAGTGCTAGAGCTTTGAACAGGGGGCGCGACGAGCAGTACTTC.

This clonotype showed up many times. The genes are TRBV5-4 and TRBJ1-2; no clear D. Deletions cut 7 bases from V and 4 bases from J, with 23 bases between. The CDR3 totals 16 residues. Germline loops: CDR1 SGHNT, CDR2 YYREEE (reference sequence). CDR3 bases: TGTGCCAGCCGTGGGTACGTACCAGGAAAGACCTATGGCTACACCTTC. The encoded protein is CASRGYVPGKTYGYTF. The full variable domain, with the rest looked up from reference TRBV5-4 and TRBJ1-2, is ETGVTQSPTHLIKTRGQQVTLRCSSQSGHNTVSWYQQALGQGPQFIFQYYREEENGRGNFPPRFSGLQFPNYSSELNVNALELDDSALYLCASRGYVPGKTYGYTFGSGTRLTVV.

About this clonotype itself: A much larger clone differs by one base, so this may be a read error. The chain has TRBV6-6 and TRBJ1-2; D is unresolved. The CDR3 sequence is 17 residues long. The V gene's germline CDR1 is MNHNY and CDR2 SVGAGI (reference sequence). V was shortened by 8 bases and J by 4 bases, with 26 bases between the two germline ends. Here the CDR3 reads CASGRGLGGRKTYGYTF. In DNA, the CDR3 is TGTGCCAGCGGTAGAGGACTAGGTGGGAGAAAGACCTATGGCTACACCTTC.

About this clonotype itself: An end of the junction does not agree with germline; a read error may underlie this. The chain couples TRBV4-1 to TRBJ2-1; D possibly corresponds to TRBD1 (5 bases). Germline assignment: CDR1 MGHRA and CDR2 YSYEKL. This CDR3 has 14 residues. The CDR3: CASGQDKGRFEQFF. As DNA, the CDR3 is TGCGCCAGCGGCCAAGATAAGGGGCGCTTTGAGCAGTTCTTC.

This clonotype was observed a single time. A much more abundant neighbour one base away suggests this may be a read error. This likely comes from a read error, as the CDR3 has no conserved phenylalanine or tryptophan at its end. The chain uses TRBV20-1 and TRBJ1-5; 8 positions agree with TRBD1. The germline V gene has CDR1 DFQATT and CDR2 SNEGSKA (reference sequence). After removal of 3 bases from V and 6 bases from J, the junction contained 10 bases not matched to a gene. The CDR3 is 15 residues long. The DNA of the CDR3 is TGCAGTGCTAGGATACAGGGGGAGGTAGGTCAGCCCCAGCATGTT. Translating it yields CSARIQGEVGQPQHV.

Remarks on this clonotype: This may be a read error, as it is one base from a much larger clone. The chain carries TRBV10-3 and TRBJ1-5; D is uncertain. This CDR3 has 14 residues. The V gene lost 4 bases and the J gene lost 5 bases, with 12 bases spanning the gap. Per the germline V gene, CDR1 is ENHRY and CDR2 is SYGVKD. The CDR3 reads CAISGRGGYQPQHF. The DNA of the CDR3 is TGTGCCATCAGTGGGCGCGGAGGTTATCAGCCCCAGCATTTT.

This clonotype has a count of ten or more. The chain links TRBV3-1 to TRBJ1-2, with unresolved D. Trimming cost V 5 bases and J 4 bases, with 23 bases left between them. This CDR3 contains 17 residues. Germline assignment: CDR1 LGHDT and CDR2 YNNKEL (reference sequence). CDR3: CASSVVVTLRKTYGYTF. For the CDR3, the DNA is TGTGCCAGCAGCGTTGTTGTCACCCTTCGAAAGACCTATGGCTACACCTTC.

This clonotype was recorded at least ten times. The chain carries TRBV27 and TRBJ1-5; the D gene is possibly TRBD1 (6 bases). Germline values: CDR1 MNHEY, CDR2 SMNVEV (reference sequence). V lost 3 bases and J lost 4, with 13 bases in between. CDR3 length: 15 residues. CDR3 DNA sequence: TGTGCCAGCAGTTTGATCAGGGGCGAGAATCAGCCCCAGCATTTT. Translated: CASSLIRGENQPQHF.

This clonotype showed up many times. The CDR3 protein is CSVSQRNYEQYF. In DNA, the CDR3 is TGCAGCGTTTCTCAGAGGAACTACGAGCAGTACTTC. The chain carries TRBV29-1 and TRBJ2-7, with D unclear. The V and J ends lost 5 bases and 3 bases respectively, with 11 bases between them. CDR3 length equals 12 residues. Germline values: CDR1 SQVTM, CDR2 ANQGSEA.

There are many counts of this clonotype. The chain joins TRBV2 to TRBJ1-2; D is undetermined. Germline-derived CDR1 and CDR2 are SNHLY and FYNNEI. V lost 2 bases, J lost 7 bases, and 5 bases lay in between. The CDR3 loop spans 11 amino acids. This chain's CDR3 is CASSEQAGYTF. CDR3 nucleotide sequence: TGTGCCAGCAGTGAACAGGCTGGCTACACCTTC. Full variable domain (missing parts from reference TRBV2 and TRBJ1-2): EPEVTQTPSHQVTQMGQEVILRCVPISNHLYFYWYRQILGQKVEFLVSFYNNEISEKSEIFDDQFSVERPDGSNFTLKIRSTKLEDSAMYFCASSEQAGYTFGSGTRLTVV.

A few counts support this clonotype. One end of the junction fails to match germline, which may point to a read error. The V call is TRBV11-2, the J call TRBJ2-5; D might be TRBD1 or TRBD2, each matching 5 bases. Germline CDR1 reads SGHAT; CDR2 reads FQNNGV. The CDR3 is 17 residues long. The CDR3 protein is CANSLDSRSFRGETQYF. The CDR3 DNA is TGTGCCAACAGCTTAGACAGTAGGAGCTTCCGGGGTGAGACCCAGTACTTC.

This clonotype appeared a few times. The V call is TRBV7-3, the J call TRBJ2-1; unclear D gene. CDR1 is SGHTA, CDR2 FQGTGA, per germline. V was pared by 4 bases and J by 10 bases, with 14 bases between. This CDR3 spans 13 amino acids. Written as DNA, the CDR3 is TGTGCCAGCAGCTCCTACCTTAGCAACGAGCAGTTCTTC. Its protein is CASSSYLSNEQFF. The variable domain in full, with the rest retrieved from reference TRBV7-3 and TRBJ2-1, is GAGVSQTPSNKVTEKGKYVELRCDPISGHTALYWYRQSLGQGPEFLIYFQGTGAADDSGLPNDRFFAVRPEGSVSTLKIQRTERGDSAVYLCASSSYLSNEQFFGPGTRLTVL.

V and J are TRBV9 and TRBJ1-3; a weak D match, TRBD1 (5 bases). The CDR3 is 18 residues long. The ends were cut back, 4 bases at V and 0 bases at J, with 20 bases in the middle. In germline, CDR1 is SGDLS, CDR2 YYNGEE. CDR3 loop: CASSPWGGRRDSGNTIYF. In nucleotides, the CDR3 is TGTGCCAGCAGCCCCTGGGGGGGGAGGAGGGACTCTGGAAACACCATATATTTT. The full variable domain, completed using reference TRBV9 and TRBJ1-3, is DSGVTQTPKHLITATGQRVTLRCSPRSGDLSVYWYQQSLDQGLQFLIQYYNGEERAKGNILERFSAQQFPDLHSELNLSSLELGDSALYFCASSPWGGRRDSGNTIYFGEGSWLTVV.

This clonotype has just one count. This clone may be a read error of a much larger clone one base away. The chain employs TRBV16 and TRBJ1-2; D gene ambiguous. There are 17 residues in the CDR3. The germline V and J ends were trimmed by 5 bases and 4 bases, with 23 bases remaining between them. Germline V CDR1 and CDR2: KGHSY, FQNENV. DNA for the CDR3: TGTGCCAGCAGCGTCCCCCAGGTCGTTAGAAAGACCTATGGCTACACCTTC. Protein sequence: CASSVPQVVRKTYGYTF.

As concerns this clonotype: A much more abundant neighbour one base away suggests this may be a read error. The genes are TRBV4-3 and TRBJ2-1; D possibly uses TRBD1 or TRBD2 (5 bases each). Germline V gene lookup returns CDR1 LGHNA and CDR2 YSLEER. The CDR3 is made up of 18 amino acids. CDR3 nucleotides: TGCGCCAGCAACCAAGAACCATCGCAGCGGACACTCTACAATGAGCAGTTCTTC. Amino acid sequence: CASNQEPSQRTLYNEQFF.

V gene TRBV5-1 combines with J gene TRBJ1-1, with D perhaps TRBD1 (6 bases). V was pared by 4 bases and J by 3 bases, with 16 bases between. The CDR3 contains 15 residues. Germline CDR1 SGHRS, CDR2 YFSETQ. CDR3 DNA sequence: TGCGCCAGCAGCCGTCGGGGGGGCCGAGACACTGAAGCTTTCTTT. As protein: CASSRRGGRDTEAFF.

This clonotype was counted many times. This chain joins TRBV18 and TRBJ2-7; TRBD1 agrees at 7 bases. V shed 4 bases and J 2 bases; nucleotides not matched to a gene: 2. The germline V gene has CDR1 KGHSH and CDR2 LQKENI. The CDR3 length is 13 residues. This CDR3 reads CASSQDRAYEQYF. In DNA form, the CDR3 reads TGTGCCAGCTCACAAGACAGGGCCTACGAGCAGTACTTC.

This clonotype was seen many times. The chain carries TRBV28 and TRBJ2-2; 10 bases are shared with TRBD2. Trimming removed 11 bases from V and 3 bases from J; junction bases left unmatched: 12. The V gene's germline CDR1 is MDHEN and CDR2 SYDVKM. This CDR3 region has 16 residues. Here the CDR3 reads CAVKEASGSDTGELFF. The CDR3 bases are TGTGCCGTAAAGGAGGCTAGCGGGAGCGACACCGGGGAGCTGTTTTTT.

This clonotype was seen repeatedly, ten times or more. In nucleotides, the CDR3 is TGCAGCGTTCGTGGACAGGCACTCTCTGGGGCCAACGTCCTGACTTTC. Its translation: CSVRGQALSGANVLTF. The V and J genes are TRBV29-1 and TRBJ2-6; 7 nucleotides line up with TRBD1. The CDR3 has 16 residues. Germline V gene lookup returns CDR1 SQVTM and CDR2 ANQGSEA. V trimming: 5 bases; J trimming: 0 bases; junction bases outside the gene matches: 7.